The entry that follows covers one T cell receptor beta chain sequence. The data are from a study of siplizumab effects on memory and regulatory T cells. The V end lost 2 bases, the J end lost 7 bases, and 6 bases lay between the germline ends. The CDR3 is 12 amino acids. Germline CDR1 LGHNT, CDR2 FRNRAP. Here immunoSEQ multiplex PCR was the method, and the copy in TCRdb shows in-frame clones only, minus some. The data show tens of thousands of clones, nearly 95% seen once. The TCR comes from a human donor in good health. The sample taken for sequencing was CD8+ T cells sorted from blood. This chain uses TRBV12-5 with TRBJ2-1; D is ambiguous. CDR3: CASGLLENEQFF. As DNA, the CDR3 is TGTGCTAGTGGTTTGCTAGAAAATGAGCAGTTCTTC.